One sample yielded the 17 T cell receptor beta chains listed below, sequenced in a study of blood T cells in healthy people across ages. A second PCR, run for about 6 to 11 cycles, used a sample-barcoded 5' primer plus a J-beta primer mix. In TCRdb, the 5' RACE reads were re-called with MiXCR into one record per CDR3 protein. Of about 730,000 distinct CDR3 sequences in the sample, roughly 47% were seen once. The specimen sequenced was blood. These receptors originate from an older woman in good health.

This clonotype was counted only a few times. The chain uses TRBV5-1 and TRBJ1-2, with unresolved D. The CDR3 is 15 residues long. The germline V gene has CDR1 SGHRS and CDR2 YFSETQ. V lost 1 base and J lost 0, with 10 bases in between. CDR3 sequence reads: CASSLNGGANYGYTF. The CDR3 region has the DNA TGCGCCAGCAGCTTGAACGGCGGCGCTAACTATGGCTACACCTTC.

This clonotype was counted ten times or more. J is TRBJ1-2 and V is TRBV7-2; D is uncertain. The CDR3 has 12 residues. Germline V gene data show CDR1 as SGHTA and CDR2 as FQGNSA. The V end lost 2 bases, the J end lost 7 bases, and 8 bases lay between the germline ends. CDR3 residues: CASSLRPGGYTF. The CDR3 DNA reads TGTGCCAGCAGCTTAAGACCGGGTGGCTACACCTTC.

This clonotype has a handful of counts. The V and J genes are TRBV29-1 and TRBJ2-1; 10 bases align to TRBD2. The germline V gene encodes CDR1 SQVTM and CDR2 ANQGSEA. Trimming took 8 bases from V and 0 from J; bases not matched to a gene: 4. The CDR3 loop spans 14 amino acids. The CDR3 coding sequence is TGCAGCACCCGGACTAGCGGCTCCTACAATGAGCAGTTCTTC. Protein sequence: CSTRTSGSYNEQFF.

The chain couples TRBV6-6 to TRBJ2-7; D possibly uses TRBD1 or TRBD2 (5 bases each). This CDR3 is 12 amino acids long. Trimming took 11 bases from V and 4 from J, leaving 15 bases between them. The V gene's germline CDR1 is MNHNY and CDR2 SVGAGI (reference sequence). This chain's CDR3 is CAGETVFYEQYF. In DNA, the CDR3 is TGTGCCGGGGAGACAGTCTTTTACGAGCAGTACTTC.

V is TRBV20-1 and J is TRBJ1-5; 7 bases align to TRBD1. From germline, CDR1 is DFQATT and CDR2 SNEGSKA (reference sequence). The CDR3 totals 17 residues. V lost 6 bases and J lost 0; bases outside the gene matches: 14. The CDR3 DNA is TGCAGTGCCGCCCCGGGACAGTTAACCTATAGCAATCAGCCCCAGCATTTT. Encoded protein: CSAAPGQLTYSNQPQHF.

The gene calls are TRBV14 and TRBJ2-4; D is unclear. Germline V gene data show CDR1 as SGHDN and CDR2 as FVKESK. The CDR3 consists of 13 residues. Between the trimmed V and J ends, which lost 3 bases and 6 bases, there was a span of 9 bases. The CDR3 DNA follows: TGTGCCAGCAGCCAGTTGGCTGTAAACATTCAGTACTTC. Encoded protein: CASSQLAVNIQYF.

The chain uses TRBV9 and TRBJ2-7; 15 bases line up with TRBD2. Germline CDR1 SGDLS, CDR2 YYNGEE. The V and J ends lost 0 bases and 7 bases, in that order; junction bases with no gene match: 17. The CDR3 sequence is 20 residues long. This CDR3 reads CASSVGTSGGVGFSYNEQYF. CDR3 coding DNA: TGTGCCAGCAGCGTAGGGACTAGCGGGGGGGTCGGGTTCTCCTACAATGAGCAGTACTTC.

This clonotype was seen only a few times. The chain uses TRBV7-9 and TRBJ1-1, with no clear D. Germline V gene lookup returns CDR1 SEHNR and CDR2 FQNEAQ (reference sequence). Trimming stripped 1 base from V and 2 bases from J, with 11 bases between. The CDR3 is made up of 15 amino acids. The DNA for the CDR3 is TGTGCCAGCAGCTTAGATGGACGGCCAAACACTGAAGCTTTCTTT. Translation gives CASSLDGRPNTEAFF.

This chain uses TRBV20-1 with TRBJ2-5, with D possibly called TRBD1 or TRBD2 (5 bases each). The V end lost 3 bases, the J end lost 11 bases, and 19 bases lay between the germline ends. From germline, CDR1 is DFQATT and CDR2 SNEGSKA (reference sequence). This CDR3 comprises 13 residues. CDR3 in DNA: TGCAGTGCTAGGCCGGGAAGCCTGGGGGAGCAGTACTTC. This gives the protein CSARPGSLGEQYF.

V gene TRBV5-7 combines with J gene TRBJ2-5; D is undetermined. TRBV5-7 is marked as an open reading frame, function uncertain. The CDR3 has 15 residues. Trimming pared 0 bases from V and 2 bases from J, leaving 11 bases between. The DNA for the CDR3 is TGTGCCAGCAGCTTGGATTCCAGGCAGCAAGAGACCCAGTACTTC. It is translated as CASSLDSRQQETQYF.

The chain couples TRBV29-1 to TRBJ2-7; weak D call: TRBD1 (5 bases). V dropped 3 bases and J dropped 6 bases, with 12 bases sitting between them. CDR1 and CDR2 from the germline V gene are SQVTM and ANQGSEA. The CDR3 covers 12 residues. The CDR3: CSVDSGQGEQYF. The CDR3 DNA sequence: TGCAGCGTTGACAGTGGGCAGGGCGAGCAGTACTTC.

This clonotype appeared many times. The V call is TRBV4-3, the J call TRBJ2-1; D not certain. Per germline, CDR1 LGHNA and CDR2 YSLEER. This CDR3 has 16 residues. Trimming removed 0 bases at V and 8 bases at J, with 17 bases between. CDR3: CASSQDIGLLGDEQFF. CDR3 DNA sequence: TGCGCCAGCAGCCAAGATATCGGATTGTTAGGCGATGAGCAGTTCTTC.

The CDR3 spells CASSSRTGVKNTEAFF. Written as DNA, the CDR3 is TGTGCCAGCAGTTCCCGGACAGGGGTCAAGAACACTGAAGCTTTCTTT. This chain links TRBV6-6 with TRBJ1-1, with 9 bases lining up with TRBD1. Germline CDR1 reads MNHNY; CDR2 reads SVGAGI (reference sequence). V dropped 4 bases and J dropped 1; count of bases not matched to a gene: 7. The CDR3 runs 16 residues.

Note on this clonotype: A read error may be the cause here, since a much bigger clone is one base away. This chain uses TRBV29-1 with TRBJ2-1; D uncertain. The CDR3 has 13 amino acids. CDR1 SQVTM and CDR2 ANQGSEA come from the germline V gene. Trimming shortened V by 4 bases and J by 10 bases, and 17 bases separated the two germline ends. Here the CDR3 DNA reads TGCAGCGTTGCCTCCTTCGGCTCCTACGAGCAGTTCTTC. The encoded protein is CSVASFGSYEQFF.

J is TRBJ2-5 and V is TRBV20-1; the match to TRBD2 covers 10 bases. The V gene's germline CDR1 is DFQATT and CDR2 SNEGSKA (reference sequence). Germline trimming cut 5 bases from V and 11 bases from J; bases unmatched to any gene: 14. There are 14 residues in the CDR3. The CDR3 is CSAQEREGHNEQYF. As DNA, the CDR3 is TGCAGTGCTCAGGAGCGGGAGGGCCACAATGAGCAGTACTTC.

This clonotype was detected only once. A much larger clone lies one base from this, so it may be a read error. The V gene is TRBV7-3, the J gene TRBJ2-1; D perhaps matches TRBD2 (5 bases). V lost 5 bases, J lost 0 bases, and 14 bases lay in between. In germline, CDR1 is SGHTA, CDR2 FQGTGA. CDR3 length equals 16 residues. Here the CDR3 DNA reads TGTGCCAGCAGCCCCGGGATTAGCTACTCCTACAATGAGCAGTTCTTC. It yields the protein CASSPGISYSYNEQFF. Variable domain in full (rest from reference TRBV7-3 and TRBJ2-1): GAGVSQTPSNKVTEKGKYVELRCDPISGHTALYWYRQSLGQGPEFLIYFQGTGAADDSGLPNDRFFAVRPEGSVSTLKIQRTERGDSAVYLCASSPGISYSYNEQFFGPGTRLTVL.

This clonotype has a handful of counts. The rearrangement joins TRBV4-2 to TRBJ2-7; TRBD2 aligns across 8 bases. This CDR3 has 16 amino acids. CDR1 and CDR2 from the germline V gene are LGHNA and YNFKEQ. V gave up 0 bases and J gave up 2 bases; unmatched junction bases: 6. CDR3 in amino acids: CASSQDVGGGTYEQYF. CDR3 sequence (DNA): TGTGCCAGCAGCCAAGATGTCGGCGGGGGGACCTACGAGCAGTACTTC.